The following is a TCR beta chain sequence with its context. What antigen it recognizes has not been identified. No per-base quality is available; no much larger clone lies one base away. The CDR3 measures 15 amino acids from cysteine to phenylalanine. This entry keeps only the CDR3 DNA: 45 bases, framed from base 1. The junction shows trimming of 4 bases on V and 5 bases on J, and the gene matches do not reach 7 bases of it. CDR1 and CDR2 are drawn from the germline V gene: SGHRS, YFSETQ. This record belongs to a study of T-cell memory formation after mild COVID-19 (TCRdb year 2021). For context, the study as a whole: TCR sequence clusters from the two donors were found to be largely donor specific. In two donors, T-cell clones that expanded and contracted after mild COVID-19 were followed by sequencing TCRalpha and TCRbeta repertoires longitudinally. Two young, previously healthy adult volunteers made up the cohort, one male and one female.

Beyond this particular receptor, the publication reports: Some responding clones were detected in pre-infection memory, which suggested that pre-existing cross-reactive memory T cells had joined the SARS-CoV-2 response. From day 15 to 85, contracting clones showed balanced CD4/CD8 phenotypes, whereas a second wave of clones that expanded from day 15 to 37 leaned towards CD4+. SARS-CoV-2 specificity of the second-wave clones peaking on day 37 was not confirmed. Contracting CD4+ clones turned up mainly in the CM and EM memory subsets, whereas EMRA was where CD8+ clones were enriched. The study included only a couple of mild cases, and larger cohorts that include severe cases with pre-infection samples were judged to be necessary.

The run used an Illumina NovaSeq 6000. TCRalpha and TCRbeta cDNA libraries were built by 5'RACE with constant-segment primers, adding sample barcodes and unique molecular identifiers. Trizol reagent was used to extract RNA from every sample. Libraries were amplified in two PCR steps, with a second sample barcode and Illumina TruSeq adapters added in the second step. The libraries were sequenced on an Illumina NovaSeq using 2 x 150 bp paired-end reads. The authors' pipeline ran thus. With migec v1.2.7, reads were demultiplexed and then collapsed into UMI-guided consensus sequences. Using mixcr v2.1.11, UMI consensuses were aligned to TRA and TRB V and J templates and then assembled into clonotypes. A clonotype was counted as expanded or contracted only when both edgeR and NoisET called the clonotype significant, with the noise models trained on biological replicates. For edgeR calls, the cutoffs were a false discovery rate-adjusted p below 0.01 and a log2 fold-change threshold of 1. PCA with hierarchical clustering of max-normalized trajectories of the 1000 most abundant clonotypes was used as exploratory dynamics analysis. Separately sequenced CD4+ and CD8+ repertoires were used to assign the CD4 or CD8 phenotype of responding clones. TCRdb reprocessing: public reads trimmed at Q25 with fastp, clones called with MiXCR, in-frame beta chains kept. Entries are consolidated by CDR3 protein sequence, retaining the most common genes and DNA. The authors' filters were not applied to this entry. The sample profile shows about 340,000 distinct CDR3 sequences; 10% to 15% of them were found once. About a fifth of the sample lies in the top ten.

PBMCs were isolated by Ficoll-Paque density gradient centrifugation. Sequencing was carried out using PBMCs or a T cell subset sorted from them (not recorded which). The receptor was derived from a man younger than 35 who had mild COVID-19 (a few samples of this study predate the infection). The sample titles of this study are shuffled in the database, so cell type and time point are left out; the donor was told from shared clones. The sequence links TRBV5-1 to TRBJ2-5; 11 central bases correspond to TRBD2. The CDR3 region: CASSPVAGGPETQYF. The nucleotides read TGCGCCAGCAGCCCCGTAGCGGGGGGGCCGGAGACCCAGTACTTC. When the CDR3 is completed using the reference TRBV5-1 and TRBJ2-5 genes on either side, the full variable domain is KAGVTQTPRYLIKTRGQQVTLSCSPISGHRSVSWYQQTPGQGLQFLFEYFSETQRNKGNFPGRFSGRQFSNSRSEMNVSTLELGDSALYLCASSPVAGGPETQYFGPGTRLLVL.